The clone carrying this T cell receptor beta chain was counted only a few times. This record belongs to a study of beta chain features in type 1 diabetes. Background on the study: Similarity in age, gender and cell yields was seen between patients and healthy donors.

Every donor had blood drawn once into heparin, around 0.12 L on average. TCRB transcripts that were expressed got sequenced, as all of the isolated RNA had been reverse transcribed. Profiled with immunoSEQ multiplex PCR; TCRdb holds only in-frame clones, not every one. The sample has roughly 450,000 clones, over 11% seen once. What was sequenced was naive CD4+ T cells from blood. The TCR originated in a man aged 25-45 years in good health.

The CDR3 coding sequence is TGTGCCAGCAGTGGGCAGGGGGCTAAGGGCAATCAGCCCCAGCATTTT. Translating it yields CASSGQGAKGNQPQHF. V and J are TRBV25-1 and TRBJ1-5, with 8 positions matching TRBD1. With 4 bases clipped from V and 2 bases from J, the junction kept 7 bases outside the gene matches. This CDR3 comprises 16 residues. From germline, CDR1 is MGHDK and CDR2 SYGVNS.